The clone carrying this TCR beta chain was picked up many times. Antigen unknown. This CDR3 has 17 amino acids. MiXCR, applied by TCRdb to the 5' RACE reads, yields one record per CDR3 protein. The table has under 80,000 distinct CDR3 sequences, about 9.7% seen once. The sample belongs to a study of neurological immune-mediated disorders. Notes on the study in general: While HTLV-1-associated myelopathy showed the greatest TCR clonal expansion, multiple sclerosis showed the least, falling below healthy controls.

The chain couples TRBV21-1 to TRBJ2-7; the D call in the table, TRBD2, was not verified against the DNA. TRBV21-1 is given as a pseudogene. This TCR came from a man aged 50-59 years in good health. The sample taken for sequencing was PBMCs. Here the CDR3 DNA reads TGTGCCAGCAGCAAAGCGGGACTGGATAATTTAACCTACGAGCAGTACTTC. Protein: CASSKAGLDNLTYEQYF.